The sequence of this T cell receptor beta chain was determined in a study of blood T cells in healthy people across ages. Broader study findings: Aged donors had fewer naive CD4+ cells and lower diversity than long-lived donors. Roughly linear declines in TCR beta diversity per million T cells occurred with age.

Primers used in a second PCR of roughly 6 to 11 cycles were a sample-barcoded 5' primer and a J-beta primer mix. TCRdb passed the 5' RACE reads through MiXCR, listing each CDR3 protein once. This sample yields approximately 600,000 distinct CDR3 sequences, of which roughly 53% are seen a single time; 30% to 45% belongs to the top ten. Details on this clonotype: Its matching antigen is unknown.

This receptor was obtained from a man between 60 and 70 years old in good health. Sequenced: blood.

The CDR3 DNA is TGTGCCAGCAACCAGGAGGGGAATTCTAACTATGGCTACACCTTC. It specifies CASNQEGNSNYGYTF. V and J are TRBV6-6 and TRBJ1-2; weak D call: TRBD1 (5 bases). This CDR3 has 15 residues. Per germline, CDR1 MNHNY and CDR2 SVGAGI (reference sequence). V was trimmed by 7 bases and J by 0 bases, leaving 15 bases between them.